This is a list of T cell receptor beta chains from one sample in a study of identifying expanded T cells in peripheral blood. Profiling relied on immunoSEQ multiplex PCR, and the TCRdb table lists in-frame clones only, not all of them. This table has approximately 130,000 clones, 84% appearing once. Sequencing was carried out using blood. The receptor source for this set is a person aged 18-69 years in good health. CDR3s include the opening cysteine and the closing phenylalanine or tryptophan. D genes are given only for firm matches. Clone sizes are given selectively: once, few, many, or a class where the clone is expanded.

j_call: TRBJ2-5; d_call: .; clone_size: .; v_call: TRBV5-1; cdr3_nt: TGCGCCAGCAGCTCGTCGGGTCGAACTGGGGAGACCCAGTACTTC; cdr3_aa: CASSSSGRTGETQYF
j_call: TRBJ1-2; d_call: TRBD1; clone_size: few; v_call: TRBV5-8; cdr3_nt: TGTGCCAGCAGCTGGGACAGGGACGGTTATGGCTACACCTTC; cdr3_aa: CASSWDRDGYGYTF
j_call: TRBJ1-1; d_call: .; clone_size: .; v_call: TRBV6-5; cdr3_nt: TGTGCCAGCAGTCCCGAGGTCAGGAACACTGAAGCTTTCTTT; cdr3_aa: CASSPEVRNTEAFF
j_call: TRBJ2-3; d_call: .; clone_size: .; v_call: TRBV25-1; cdr3_nt: TGTGCCAGCAGTGACACAGGGGGGGGAGATACGCAGTATTTT; cdr3_aa: CASSDTGGGDTQYF
j_call: TRBJ2-2; d_call: .; clone_size: once; v_call: TRBV25-1; cdr3_nt: TGTGCCAGCAGTGAAACCGCATTCCCCGGGGAGCTGTTTTTT; cdr3_aa: CASSETAFPGELFF
j_call: TRBJ2-7; d_call: .; clone_size: .; v_call: TRBV29-1; cdr3_nt: TGCAGCGTTGAATGGGCAGGGCGCTCCTACGAGCAGTACTTC; cdr3_aa: CSVEWAGRSYEQYF
j_call: TRBJ1-1; d_call: .; clone_size: .; v_call: TRBV19; cdr3_nt: TGTGCCAGTAGTCCCCGCGTGAACACTGAAGCTTTCTTT; cdr3_aa: CASSPRVNTEAFF
j_call: TRBJ2-7; d_call: TRBD1; clone_size: .; v_call: TRBV11-3; cdr3_nt: TGTGCCAGCAGCTTAGATGGGACAGGTTTTCTTGACGAGCAGTACTTC; cdr3_aa: CASSLDGTGFLDEQYF
j_call: TRBJ1-5; d_call: .; clone_size: .; v_call: TRBV7-2; cdr3_nt: TGTGCCAGCAGCTTAAGAAGTGTCGGGCCCCAGCATTTT; cdr3_aa: CASSLRSVGPQHF
j_call: TRBJ1-1; d_call: .; clone_size: .; v_call: TRBV19; cdr3_nt: TGTGCCAGTAGTCGTCCAGGGATGAACACTGAAGCTTTCTTT; cdr3_aa: CASSRPGMNTEAFF
j_call: TRBJ1-2; d_call: .; clone_size: .; v_call: TRBV27; cdr3_nt: TGTGCCAGCAGTTTAGGGGCTCCCGGGACAACTCTAAACTATGGCTACACCTTC; cdr3_aa: CASSLGAPGTTLNYGYTF
j_call: TRBJ2-3; d_call: .; clone_size: .; v_call: TRBV6-5; cdr3_nt: TGTGCCAGTGCGAGTTCCCTGGAGGATACGCAGTATTTT; cdr3_aa: CASASSLEDTQYF
j_call: TRBJ2-7; d_call: TRBD2; clone_size: .; v_call: TRBV6-1; cdr3_nt: TGTGCCAGCAGTGACCCCCTACTGAGCGGGGGGCTATACGAGCAGTACTTC; cdr3_aa: CASSDPLLSGGLYEQYF
j_call: TRBJ1-5; d_call: .; clone_size: .; v_call: TRBV10-2; cdr3_nt: TGCGCCAGCGGGGAAGGACAGCAGAATCAGCCCCAGCATTTT; cdr3_aa: CASGEGQQNQPQHF
j_call: TRBJ2-5; d_call: TRBD2; clone_size: .; v_call: TRBV5-1; cdr3_nt: TGCGCCAGCAGCTCCACCGGGACTAGCGGCGAGACCCAGTACTTC; cdr3_aa: CASSSTGTSGETQYF
j_call: TRBJ1-2; d_call: .; clone_size: .; v_call: TRBV18; cdr3_nt: TGTGCCAGCTCACCACGGACAACCTATGGCTACACCTTC; cdr3_aa: CASSPRTTYGYTF
j_call: TRBJ1-1; d_call: .; clone_size: .; v_call: TRBV5-6; cdr3_nt: TGTGCCAGCAGCTTGAGGCTGGGGCTCACTGAAGCTTTCTTT; cdr3_aa: CASSLRLGLTEAFF
j_call: TRBJ2-6; d_call: .; clone_size: .; v_call: TRBV6-5; cdr3_nt: TGTGCCAGCAGTTACTCGAGGGGTTCTGGGGCCAACGTCCTGACTTTC; cdr3_aa: CASSYSRGSGANVLTF
j_call: TRBJ2-2; d_call: TRBD1; clone_size: .; v_call: TRBV30; cdr3_nt: TGTGCCTGGAGTATCGGGGACAGACCTTACACCGGGGAGCTGTTTTTT; cdr3_aa: CAWSIGDRPYTGELFF
j_call: TRBJ1-1; d_call: TRBD1; clone_size: .; v_call: TRBV7-2; cdr3_nt: TGTGCCAGCAGCCAGGGGGGGGCCTACACTGAAGCTTTCTTT; cdr3_aa: CASSQGGAYTEAFF
j_call: TRBJ1-5; d_call: .; clone_size: few; v_call: TRBV5-8; cdr3_nt: TGTGCCAGCAGCGGCAATCAGCCCCAGCATTTT; cdr3_aa: CASSGNQPQHF
j_call: TRBJ2-3; d_call: .; clone_size: .; v_call: TRBV30; cdr3_nt: TGTGCCTGGAGCCTACAGGCGCTGGATACGCAGTATTTT; cdr3_aa: CAWSLQALDTQYF
j_call: TRBJ1-5; d_call: TRBD1; clone_size: once; v_call: TRBV11-2; cdr3_nt: TGTGCCAGAAGGACAGGGCGGAGCAATCAGCCCCAGCATTTT; cdr3_aa: CARRTGRSNQPQHF
j_call: TRBJ1-4; d_call: .; clone_size: .; v_call: TRBV30; cdr3_nt: TGTGCCTGGAGTGTACTTCCAGGCTCGAAAATGAATGAAAAACTGTTTTTT; cdr3_aa: CAWSVLPGSKMNEKLFF
j_call: TRBJ2-1; d_call: .; clone_size: once; v_call: TRBV7-2; cdr3_nt: TGTGCCAGCAGCTTGAGGCTTGGAGGGATCCGCAATGAGCAGTTCTTC; cdr3_aa: CASSLRLGGIRNEQFF
j_call: TRBJ2-1; d_call: .; clone_size: .; v_call: TRBV11-3; cdr3_nt: TGTGCCAGCAGCTTGGCCAGATATGAGCAGTTCTTC; cdr3_aa: CASSLARYEQFF
j_call: TRBJ1-1; d_call: .; clone_size: .; v_call: TRBV10-3; cdr3_nt: TGTGCCACCTGGGACGGGAACACTGAAGCTTTCTTT; cdr3_aa: CATWDGNTEAFF
j_call: TRBJ2-7; d_call: TRBD1; clone_size: .; v_call: TRBV27; cdr3_nt: TGTGCCAGCAGTTTATCGGCACAGGGGCTGGGCGAGCAGTACTTC; cdr3_aa: CASSLSAQGLGEQYF
j_call: TRBJ1-4; d_call: TRBD1; clone_size: .; v_call: TRBV19; cdr3_nt: TGTGCCAGTAGTAAGGGGGCAAGGAACGAAAAACTGTTTTTT; cdr3_aa: CASSKGARNEKLFF
j_call: TRBJ2-3; d_call: .; clone_size: .; v_call: TRBV11-2; cdr3_nt: TGTGCCAGCAGCGATAGTAGAGATACGCAGTATTTT; cdr3_aa: CASSDSRDTQYF
j_call: TRBJ1-2; d_call: .; clone_size: .; v_call: TRBV11-2; cdr3_nt: TGTGCCAGCACCTCCATTAACTATGGCTACACCTTC; cdr3_aa: CASTSINYGYTF
j_call: TRBJ2-6; d_call: .; clone_size: .; v_call: TRBV11-3; cdr3_nt: TGTGCCAGCAGCTTAGTTCAGGGACGGCAGCCTGGGGCCAACGTCCTGACTTTC; cdr3_aa: CASSLVQGRQPGANVLTF
j_call: TRBJ1-6; d_call: .; clone_size: .; v_call: TRBV27; cdr3_nt: TGTGCCAGCTCAAGCTCCTATAATTCACCCCTCCACTTT; cdr3_aa: CASSSSYNSPLHF
j_call: TRBJ2-1; d_call: TRBD1; clone_size: .; v_call: TRBV29-1; cdr3_nt: TGCAGCGTCGGGACAGGGGACTACAATGAGCAGTTCTTC; cdr3_aa: CSVGTGDYNEQFF
j_call: TRBJ1-2; d_call: .; clone_size: .; v_call: TRBV7-9; cdr3_nt: TGTGCCAGCAGCTCTAAAGAAACCGGGACGGTTCTAAACTATGGCTACACCTTC; cdr3_aa: CASSSKETGTVLNYGYTF
j_call: TRBJ1-4; d_call: .; clone_size: .; v_call: TRBV7-9; cdr3_nt: TGTGCCAGCAGCTCGGGTGAGGGGCGGAATGAAAAACTGTTTTTT; cdr3_aa: CASSSGEGRNEKLFF
j_call: TRBJ1-2; d_call: .; clone_size: .; v_call: TRBV7-2; cdr3_nt: TGTGCCAGCAGCTTAGGTGGTTTGGCCGAACGTGGCTACACCTTC; cdr3_aa: CASSLGGLAERGYTF
j_call: TRBJ1-2; d_call: .; clone_size: .; v_call: TRBV7-9; cdr3_nt: TGTGCCAGCAGCTTTCTCGGGGTATCCTATGGCTACACCTTC; cdr3_aa: CASSFLGVSYGYTF
j_call: TRBJ1-2; d_call: .; clone_size: .; v_call: TRBV7-2; cdr3_nt: TGTGCCAGCAGCTGGGCGGAGGGAAGGGATGGCTACACCTTC; cdr3_aa: CASSWAEGRDGYTF
j_call: TRBJ1-3; d_call: .; clone_size: .; v_call: TRBV13; cdr3_nt: TGTGCCAGCAGCTTCATGCTAAACACCATATATTTT; cdr3_aa: CASSFMLNTIYF
j_call: TRBJ2-1; d_call: .; clone_size: .; v_call: TRBV5-6; cdr3_nt: TGTGCCAGCAGCTCTACGAATGAGCAGTTCTTC; cdr3_aa: CASSSTNEQFF